This TCR beta chain stems from a study of blood T cell repertoires in COVID-19. Study overall: Acute-phase and convalescent COVID-19 samples originated in the United States, Italy and Spain.

TCRdb's table, derived via immunoSEQ multiplex PCR, lists solely in-frame clones and lacks some. The top ten hold about a fifth of the sample, which has about 60,000 clones, 80% to 85% seen once. One Seattle source followed patients from active infection through their disease course. The receptor's source is a young man with COVID-19, enrolled during active disease. Material: peripheral blood.

The CDR3: CASNPTGVGDTQYF. Here the CDR3 DNA reads TGTGCTAGTAACCCGACAGGGGTAGGAGATACGCAGTATTTT. The chain links TRBV12-5 to TRBJ2-3; 8 bases agree with TRBD1. J gave up 5 bases and V 8 bases, and 9 bases lay outside the gene matches. There are 14 residues in the CDR3. The germline CDR1 and CDR2 sequences are LGHNT and FRNRAP.